This T cell receptor beta chain was captured by sequencing in a study of pediatric ulcerative colitis. Overall study findings and caveats: A couple of rectal CDR3 clonotypes occurred in all ulcerative colitis patients.

Regarding this clone: What it binds is not known.

Repertoires were generated with immunoSEQ multiplex PCR, while TCRdb's copy carries only in-frame clones and drops some. The table lists approximately 60,000 clones, 80% to 90% of them singletons. The germline V and J ends were trimmed by 4 bases and 2 bases, with 2 bases remaining between them. CDR1 and CDR2 (germline): SQVTM, ANQGSEA. The CDR3 consists of 10 residues. The diagnostic colonoscopy in ulcerative colitis patients preceded any immunosuppressive treatment. This clonotype was sampled from a boy younger than 18 with severe ulcerative colitis. Sequenced input: blood. The chain links TRBV29-1 to TRBJ2-5; D remains ambiguous. CDR3 in DNA: TGCAGCGTTGGGCAAGAGACCCAGTACTTC. Residues: CSVGQETQYF.